A selection of T cell receptor beta chains follows, all from one sample in a study of molecular identifiers for immune sequencing clone quantification. A single record per CDR3 protein comes from TCRdb applying MiXCR to the PCR reads. Of tens of thousands of distinct CDR3 sequences in the sample, around 25% were seen once. Sequenced: naive CD8+ T cells from blood, with Jurkat cell RNA spiked in. The receptors here all came from a human donor in good health. Some libraries in this study had Jurkat cell RNA spiked in. CDR3s include the opening cysteine and the closing phenylalanine or tryptophan. The D gene is left open where the match is weak. Clone size, where shown, is once, few, many, or a class for clones that have expanded.

d_gene: -
j_gene: TRBJ2-2
v_gene: TRBV4-3
abundance: many
CDR3aa: CASSQVIAEISNTGELFF
CDR3nt: TGCGCCAGCAGCCAAGTGATAGCGGAGATCTCAAACACCGGGGAGCTGTTTTTT

d_gene: TRBD1
j_gene: TRBJ1-4
v_gene: TRBV5-4
abundance: many
CDR3aa: CASTDEQGSEKLFF
CDR3nt: TGTGCCAGCACGGACGAACAGGGGAGTGAAAAACTGTTTTTT

d_gene: -
j_gene: TRBJ1-1
v_gene: TRBV7-9
abundance: many
CDR3aa: CASSLGTGAKVEAFF
CDR3nt: TGTGCCAGCAGCTTAGGAACAGGTGCCAAAGTAGAAGCTTTCTTT

d_gene: -
j_gene: TRBJ1-1
v_gene: TRBV24-1
abundance: many
CDR3aa: CATRDSLNTEAFF
CDR3nt: TGTGCCACCAGAGACAGCCTTAACACTGAAGCTTTCTTT

d_gene: TRBD1
j_gene: TRBJ2-7
v_gene: TRBV28
abundance: -
CDR3aa: CASSADRGGEQYF
CDR3nt: TGTGCCAGCAGTGCAGACAGGGGCGGCGAGCAGTACTTC

d_gene: -
j_gene: TRBJ2-3
v_gene: TRBV28
abundance: many
CDR3aa: CASSRENTDTQYF
CDR3nt: TGTGCCAGCAGTCGTGAGAACACAGATACGCAGTATTTT

d_gene: -
j_gene: TRBJ2-1
v_gene: TRBV5-6
abundance: many
CDR3aa: CASSSGGGAPYPNEQFF
CDR3nt: TGTGCCAGCAGCTCTGGAGGTGGGGCCCCCTACCCGAATGAGCAGTTCTTC

d_gene: -
j_gene: TRBJ2-5
v_gene: TRBV30
abundance: many
CDR3aa: CAWSVRYQETQYF
CDR3nt: TGTGCCTGGAGTGTACGTTATCAAGAGACCCAGTACTTC

d_gene: TRBD2
j_gene: TRBJ2-1
v_gene: TRBV9
abundance: few
CDR3aa: CASSVEGLAGGPYNEQFF
CDR3nt: TGTGCCAGCAGCGTAGAAGGACTAGCGGGGGGACCCTACAATGAGCAGTTCTTC

d_gene: -
j_gene: TRBJ2-5
v_gene: TRBV6-5
abundance: many
CDR3aa: CASGRGRSETQYF
CDR3nt: TGTGCCAGCGGCCGCGGTCGCAGTGAGACCCAGTACTTC

d_gene: -
j_gene: TRBJ2-5
v_gene: TRBV6-6
abundance: many
CDR3aa: CASSFTGGGETQYF
CDR3nt: TGTGCCAGCAGTTTTACAGGGGGGGGAGAGACCCAGTACTTC

d_gene: -
j_gene: TRBJ2-7
v_gene: TRBV27
abundance: many
CDR3aa: CASSWGLEREQYF
CDR3nt: TGTGCCAGCAGTTGGGGGTTAGAGCGGGAGCAGTACTTC

d_gene: -
j_gene: TRBJ2-3
v_gene: TRBV6-1
abundance: many
CDR3aa: CASSEVSPRFTDTQYF
CDR3nt: TGTGCCAGCAGTGAGGTCTCTCCCCGATTCACAGATACGCAGTATTTT

d_gene: -
j_gene: TRBJ1-6
v_gene: TRBV12-3/TRBV12-4
abundance: many
CDR3aa: CASSFGSPLHF
CDR3nt: TGTGCCAGCAGTTTTGGGTCACCCCTCCACTTT

d_gene: TRBD2
j_gene: TRBJ2-3
v_gene: TRBV9
abundance: -
CDR3aa: CASSTRLAGDYTGTQYF
CDR3nt: TGTGCCAGCAGCACCAGACTAGCGGGAGACTACACAGGTACGCAGTATTTT

d_gene: -
j_gene: TRBJ2-3
v_gene: TRBV27
abundance: many
CDR3aa: CASIDSDTQYF
CDR3nt: TGTGCCAGCATCGATTCCGATACGCAGTATTTT

d_gene: TRBD1
j_gene: TRBJ1-6
v_gene: TRBV11-2
abundance: few
CDR3aa: CASSLADRTRSPLHF
CDR3nt: TGTGCCAGCAGCTTAGCGGACAGGACCCGATCACCCCTCCACTTT

d_gene: -
j_gene: TRBJ2-3
v_gene: TRBV6-5
abundance: many
CDR3aa: CASSYEGPRTDTQYF
CDR3nt: TGTGCCAGCAGTTACGAGGGGCCCCGAACAGATACGCAGTATTTT

d_gene: TRBD1
j_gene: TRBJ1-2
v_gene: TRBV27
abundance: many
CDR3aa: CASSFGTGGYGYTF
CDR3nt: TGTGCCAGCAGTTTTGGGACAGGGGGGTATGGCTACACCTTC

d_gene: TRBD2
j_gene: TRBJ2-7
v_gene: TRBV11-2
abundance: few
CDR3aa: CASSPGLAGSYEQYF
CDR3nt: TGTGCCAGCAGCCCAGGACTAGCGGGAAGCTACGAGCAGTACTTC

d_gene: TRBD2
j_gene: TRBJ2-3
v_gene: TRBV7-9
abundance: -
CDR3aa: CASSPRLAGVVAQYF
CDR3nt: TGTGCCAGCAGCCCCAGACTAGCGGGAGTTGTTGCGCAGTATTTT

d_gene: -
j_gene: TRBJ2-5
v_gene: TRBV24-1
abundance: many
CDR3aa: CATSAGQGGETQYF
CDR3nt: TGTGCCACCAGTGCCGGGCAGGGGGGAGAGACCCAGTACTTC

d_gene: -
j_gene: TRBJ2-5
v_gene: TRBV10-3
abundance: many
CDR3aa: CAISGEGEETQYF
CDR3nt: TGTGCCATCAGTGGAGAGGGGGAGGAGACCCAGTACTTC

d_gene: -
j_gene: TRBJ2-7
v_gene: TRBV3-1
abundance: few
CDR3aa: CASSQRQHYEQYF
CDR3nt: TGTGCCAGCAGCCAGAGACAGCACTACGAGCAGTACTTC

d_gene: TRBD2
j_gene: TRBJ2-3
v_gene: TRBV27
abundance: many
CDR3aa: CASSSLLAGDTDTQYF
CDR3nt: TGTGCCAGCAGTTCACTACTAGCGGGGGACACAGATACGCAGTATTTT

d_gene: TRBD2
j_gene: TRBJ2-1
v_gene: TRBV27
abundance: many
CDR3aa: CASSDVLAGGPNEQFF
CDR3nt: TGTGCCAGCAGTGATGTCCTAGCGGGGGGGCCAAATGAGCAGTTCTTC

d_gene: TRBD1
j_gene: TRBJ2-5
v_gene: TRBV28
abundance: -
CDR3aa: CASSSVMTGNLLETQYF
CDR3nt: TGTGCCAGCAGTTCTGTAATGACAGGGAACCTTTTAGAGACCCAGTACTTC

d_gene: -
j_gene: TRBJ1-6
v_gene: TRBV7-2
abundance: many
CDR3aa: CASSLEGSWSPLHF
CDR3nt: TGTGCCAGCAGCTTAGAGGGGTCCTGGTCACCCCTCCACTTT

d_gene: TRBD2
j_gene: TRBJ2-2
v_gene: TRBV7-3
abundance: many
CDR3aa: CASSPLAGWNTGELFF
CDR3nt: TGTGCCAGCAGCCCTCTAGCGGGCTGGAACACCGGGGAGCTGTTTTTT

d_gene: -
j_gene: TRBJ2-1
v_gene: TRBV4-3
abundance: -
CDR3aa: CASSHSVSYNAQFF
CDR3nt: TGCGCCAGCAGCCACTCCGTGTCCTACAATGCGCAGTTCTTC

d_gene: TRBD1
j_gene: TRBJ2-7
v_gene: TRBV5-1
abundance: -
CDR3aa: CASAETGVAYEQYF
CDR3nt: TGCGCCAGTGCCGAGACAGGGGTCGCCTACGAGCAGTACTTC

d_gene: -
j_gene: TRBJ2-6
v_gene: TRBV7-6
abundance: many
CDR3aa: CASSLSRVPSSGANVLTF
CDR3nt: TGTGCCAGCAGCTTAAGCCGAGTCCCAAGCTCTGGGGCCAACGTCCTGACTTTC

d_gene: -
j_gene: TRBJ2-7
v_gene: TRBV4-3
abundance: many
CDR3aa: CASSQDRAGGEQYF
CDR3nt: TGCGCCAGCAGCCAAGATCGGGCCGGGGGCGAGCAGTACTTC

d_gene: TRBD1
j_gene: TRBJ1-2
v_gene: TRBV5-6
abundance: many
CDR3aa: CASSLGGQSYGYTF
CDR3nt: TGTGCCAGCAGCTTGGGGGGACAGAGCTATGGCTACACCTTC

d_gene: -
j_gene: TRBJ2-7
v_gene: TRBV7-9
abundance: many
CDR3aa: CASSDLGEQYF
CDR3nt: TGTGCCAGCAGCGACCTGGGCGAGCAGTACTTC

d_gene: -
j_gene: TRBJ2-7
v_gene: TRBV10-1
abundance: many
CDR3aa: CASSESEGLSYEQYF
CDR3nt: TGCGCCAGCAGTGAGTCGGAAGGGCTCTCCTACGAGCAGTACTTC

d_gene: -
j_gene: TRBJ2-5
v_gene: TRBV7-9
abundance: many
CDR3aa: CASSSNTREQETQYF
CDR3nt: TGTGCCAGCAGCTCCAACACCCGGGAACAAGAGACCCAGTACTTC